This TCR beta chain was profiled in a study of CD8+CD57+ T cells in acquired aplastic anemia. Study-wide context: The study obtained an average of approximately 3 ug of DNA from sorted CD4+ and CD8+ cells.

The patients chosen for sequencing had shown expansion of CD8+CD57+ cells (detected by flow cytometry). Receipt of therapy had not occurred in any patient by the time of blood sampling. Turning to this clonotype: Its antigen is unidentified.

Genomic DNA templated the TCR beta VDJ and CDR3 profiling. One entry per CDR3 protein, called by TCRdb with MiXCR from the reads. The data show 150,000 to 200,000 distinct CDR3 sequences, 63% seen once. The germline V gene has CDR1 DFQATT and CDR2 SNEGSKA (reference sequence). V gave up 5 bases and J gave up 5 bases; unmatched junction bases: 7. The CDR3 extends over 13 amino acids. General study results and limits: Patients and controls shared roughly 31 CD8+ CDR3 sequences, highly expressed in patients. The study found no significant CD8+ Simpson's diversity difference between patients and controls.

The sequence was collected from a human donor with aplastic anemia. The rearrangement joins TRBV20-1 to TRBJ2-5; TRBD2 matches at 8 bases. Sequencing used sorted CD4+, CD8+, or CD8+CD57+ T cells (not recorded which) from PBMCs. The CDR3 DNA sequence: TGCAGTGCTCCTAAGACTAGCGTGGAGACCCAGTACTTC. This gives the protein CSAPKTSVETQYF.